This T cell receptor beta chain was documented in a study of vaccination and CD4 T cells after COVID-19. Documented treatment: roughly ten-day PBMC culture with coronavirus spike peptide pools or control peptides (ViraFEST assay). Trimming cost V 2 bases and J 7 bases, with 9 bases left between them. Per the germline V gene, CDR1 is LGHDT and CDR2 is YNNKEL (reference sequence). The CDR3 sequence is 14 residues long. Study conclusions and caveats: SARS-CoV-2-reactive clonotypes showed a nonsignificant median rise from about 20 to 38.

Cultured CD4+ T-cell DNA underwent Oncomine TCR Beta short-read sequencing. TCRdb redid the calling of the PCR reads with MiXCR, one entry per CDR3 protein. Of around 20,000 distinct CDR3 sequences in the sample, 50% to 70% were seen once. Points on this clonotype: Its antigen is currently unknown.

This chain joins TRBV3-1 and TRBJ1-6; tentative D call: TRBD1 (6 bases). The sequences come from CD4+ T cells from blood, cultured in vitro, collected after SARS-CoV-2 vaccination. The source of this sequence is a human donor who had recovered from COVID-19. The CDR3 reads CASSQRTANSPLHF. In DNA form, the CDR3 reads TGTGCCAGCAGCCAAAGGACAGCCAATTCACCCCTCCACTTT.